Each of the 32 T cell receptor beta chains below was sequenced from the same sample in a study of tumor-infiltrating lymphocytes in primary liver carcinoma. Reverse transcription of approximately 0.55 ug total RNA with a constant-region primer produced TCR beta cDNA. What produced the TCR beta libraries was three nested multiplex PCR rounds using slightly modified ARM-PCR. Use of TRBV1-TRBV30 forward primers with a C-beta reverse primer characterized the first two PCR rounds, which lasted about 10 cycles each. TCRdb called the multiplex PCR reads again in MiXCR, with one record for every CDR3 protein. The sample has more than 100,000 distinct CDR3 sequences, roughly 69% seen once. Co-extracted RNA and DNA came from 20-30 mg of unsorted bulk tissue. The sequenced material came from liver tumor tissue from sampling region 1. Subset of the sample: tumor region T1, superior pole. The source of these receptors is a woman aged 55-75 years with primary liver carcinoma and hepatitis B virus infection.

A word on this clonotype: Just one base apart from a much larger clone, this may be a read error. This chain uses TRBV29-1 with TRBJ2-1; the D gene could be TRBD1 or TRBD2 (5 bases each). The V and J ends lost 7 bases and 9 bases respectively, with 22 bases between them. The CDR3 is 14 amino acids. Germline V gives CDR1 SQVTM, CDR2 ANQGSEA. CDR3 DNA sequence: TGCAGCGCTGGAGGAATTGGGACGACATCTGAGCAGTTCTTC. It codes for CSAGGIGTTSEQFF.

As for this clonotype: A much larger clone lies one base from this, so it may be a read error. V usage is TRBV12-3 or TRBV12-4 and J usage is TRBJ2-1; D is uncertain. The V gene lost 8 bases and the J gene lost 5 bases, with 10 bases spanning the gap. The CDR3 sequence is 12 residues long. Here the CDR3 reads CASANDHNEQFF. CDR3 bases: TGTGCCAGCGCAAACGATCACAATGAGCAGTTCTTC.

Concerning this clonotype itself: It may be a read error: a sequence one base away is much more abundant. V and J are TRBV6-5 and TRBJ2-7, with D possibly TRBD2 on 5 matching bases. This CDR3 is 13 amino acids long. Per the germline V gene, CDR1 is MNHEY and CDR2 is SVGAGI. The CDR3 loop is CASRNNEGYEHYF. The CDR3 nucleotides are TGTGCCAGCAGGAATAATGAGGGCTACGAGCATTACTTC.

The table lists this clonotype with a few counts. The rearrangement joins TRBV2 to TRBJ2-1, with D hard to call. V lost 5 bases and J lost 6, with 8 bases in between. CDR1 is SNHLY and CDR2 is FYNNEI in the germline V gene. There are 12 residues in the CDR3. Here the CDR3 DNA reads TGTGCCAGCAGTCTTCTAGGCAATGAGCAGTTCTTC. It specifies CASSLLGNEQFF.

Concerning this clonotype itself: Sequence at one end of the junction differs from germline and may be a read error. This chain joins TRBV11-1 and TRBJ2-2; 7 positions agree with TRBD1. The germline gives CDR1 SGHAT, CDR2 FQDESV (reference sequence). The CDR3 is 14 residues long. The CDR3 nucleotides read TGTGCCAGCAGATTCGAGAGTAACACAGGGGAGTTGTTTTTT. It codes for CASRFESNTGELFF.

This clonotype was counted once. A much larger clone differs by one base, so this may be a read error. The chain combines TRBV6-6 with TRBJ2-7; D is unclear. In germline, CDR1 is MNHNY, CDR2 SVGAGI (reference sequence). The CDR3 length is 11 residues. The CDR3 DNA is TGTGCCAGCAGTTTTTCGGACGAGCGGTACTTC. This codes for CASSFSDERYF.

A word on this clonotype: A read error may be the cause here, since a much bigger clone is one base away. Given the absence of the conserved phenylalanine or tryptophan at the CDR3 end, a read error is likely. This chain uses TRBV6-1 with TRBJ1-1; tentative D call: TRBD1 (5 bases). The ends were cut back, 7 bases at V and 4 bases at J, with 10 bases in the middle. The germline V gene encodes CDR1 MNHNS and CDR2 SASEGT. The CDR3 totals 12 residues. The CDR3 spells CASKQGFTEAFV. CDR3 coding DNA: TGTGCCAGCAAGCAGGGTTTCACTGAAGCTTTCGTT.

This clonotype is medium-sized within its sample. V is TRBV11-2 and J is TRBJ2-3, with TRBD2 as a possible D gene (6 bases). Per germline, CDR1 SGHAT and CDR2 FQNNGV. The CDR3 length is 15 residues. V dropped 2 bases and J dropped 2 bases, with 11 bases sitting between them. The CDR3 region is CASSLTAGLTDTQYF. The CDR3, as DNA: TGTGCCAGCAGCTTAACAGCGGGTCTCACAGATACGCAGTATTTT.

This clonotype was seen ten or more times. The junction departs from the called germline gene at one end, perhaps through a read error. The rearrangement links TRBV28 to TRBJ2-5; D possibly matches TRBD1 or TRBD2 (5 bases each). This CDR3 has 11 amino acids. The germline gives CDR1 MDHEN, CDR2 SYDVKM. In nucleotides, the CDR3 is TGTGCCAGCAGTTGGGGGACCTACAGGAACTTC. This codes for CASSWGTYRNF.

In regard to this clonotype: At one end, the junction sequence differs from germline, possibly due to a read error. The chain combines TRBV11-2 with TRBJ1-1; D is possibly TRBD1 (5 bases). Germline CDR1 reads SGHAT; CDR2 reads FQNNGV. This CDR3 is built from 15 residues. The CDR3 spells CATSFQGLMNTEAFF. As DNA, the CDR3 is TGTGCCACCAGCTTCCAGGGTCTGATGAACACTGAAGCTTTCTTT.

Turning to this clonotype: One end of the junction varies from germline; a read error may be responsible. This sequence joins TRBV11-2 and TRBJ2-1; TRBD2 aligns across 11 bases. The length of the CDR3 is 15 residues. CDR1 is SGHAT, CDR2 FQNNGV, per germline. CDR3: CACSSGLAVYNEQFF. CDR3 DNA: TGTGCCTGCAGCTCGGGACTAGCGGTCTACAATGAGCAGTTTTTC. Combining the CDR3 with reference TRBV11-2 and TRBJ2-1 gives the whole variable domain EAGVAQSPRYKIIEKRQSVAFWCNPISGHATLYWYQQILGQGPKLLIQFQNNGVVDDSQLPKDRFSAERLKGVDSTLKIQPAKLEDSAVYLCACSSGLAVYNEQFFGPGTRLTVL.

The chain combines TRBV28 with TRBJ2-2; D remains unclear. The CDR3 totals 13 residues. The V end was cut by 6 bases, the J end by 0 bases, with 5 bases between. The germline CDR1 and CDR2 sequences are MDHEN and SYDVKM. CDR3 sequence: CASRGANTGELFF. The CDR3 nucleotides are TGTGCCAGCAGGGGCGCGAACACCGGGGAGCTGTTTTTT.

This clonotype occurred many times. This rearrangement joins TRBV10-1 to TRBJ2-1, with D perhaps matching TRBD2 (6 bases). The CDR3 has 15 amino acids. The V gene's germline CDR1 is WNHNN and CDR2 SYGVQD (reference sequence). Trimming left V 5 bases short and J 5 bases short, with 16 bases between. Here the CDR3 reads CASSSPGLSDNEQFF. CDR3 DNA sequence: TGCGCCAGCAGTTCGCCCGGACTATCAGACAATGAGCAGTTCTTC.

This clonotype was picked up one time. A read error is possible here, since a much larger clone lies one base away. V is TRBV12-5 and J is TRBJ2-2; the match to TRBD2 covers 7 bases. Germline CDR1 LGHNT, CDR2 FRNRAP. This CDR3 spans 20 amino acids. The junction had 22 bases not matched to a gene; V was cut back by 5 bases and J by 4 bases. The CDR3 DNA is TGTGCTAGTGGTCAACCCCCTGTACCCGGGGGGAGGGCGATCACCGGGGAGCTGTTTTTT. Encoded protein: CASGQPPVPGGRAITGELFF.

The V gene is TRBV29-1, the J gene TRBJ1-2, with 8 bases that match TRBD1. With V trimmed by 1 base and J by 4 bases, 14 bases remained unmatched. CDR3 size: 17 residues. CDR1 is SQVTM, CDR2 ANQGSEA, per germline. CDR3 nucleotide sequence: TGCAGCGTTGAAGTCACGGGACAATCAGGGGGCGGCTATGGCTACACCTTC. Its protein is CSVEVTGQSGGGYGYTF.

This clonotype appeared a few times. The chain recombines TRBV6-5 with TRBJ2-7; D not certain. The CDR3 spans 15 residues. The ends were cut back, 2 bases at V and 0 bases at J, with 11 bases in the middle. CDR1 and CDR2 from the germline V gene are MNHEY and SVGAGI. The DNA of the CDR3 is TGTGCCAGCAGTTACACCCCAGCCCGCTCCTACGAGCAGTACTTC. Protein: CASSYTPARSYEQYF.

J is TRBJ2-5 and V is TRBV29-1; a weak D match, TRBD2 (6 bases). In germline, CDR1 is SQVTM, CDR2 ANQGSEA. The CDR3 covers 19 residues. Here the CDR3 DNA reads TGCAGTGCCAACCGGGACTCCTGGTCTAGCGAGAGCTCCCAAGAGACCCAGTACTTC. Translated: CSANRDSWSSESSQETQYF.

Worth noting for this clonotype: A much bigger clone sits one base away, suggesting this may be a read error. The chain links TRBV12-3 or TRBV12-4 to TRBJ2-5; 10 bases fit TRBD2. V lost 2 bases, J lost 10 bases, and 13 bases stayed unmatched. The CDR3 totals 16 residues. The CDR3 nucleotides are TGTGCCAGCAGTTTATGCATCTCAGCGGGAGGGAGGAACCAGTACTTC. The encoded protein is CASSLCISAGGRNQYF.

The chain employs TRBV28 and TRBJ2-5; D gene ambiguous. This CDR3 spans 11 amino acids. CDR1 MDHEN and CDR2 SYDVKM come from the germline V gene. V was trimmed by 6 bases and J by 5 bases, leaving 7 bases between them. CDR3 sequence (DNA): TGTGCCAGCAGCACTGGTGAGACCCAGTACTTC. Amino acids: CASSTGETQYF.

Comments on this clonotype: This may stem from a read error, because a much larger clone lies one nucleotide away. The chain recombines TRBV6-6 with TRBJ1-1; possible D gene TRBD1, 6 bases. CDR1 is MNHNY, CDR2 SVGAGI, per germline (reference sequence). This CDR3 has 13 amino acids. In nucleotides, the CDR3 is TGTGCCGGGGGCGGGCGATCTAACACTAAAGCTTTCTTT. Translated: CAGGGRSNTKAFF.

This clonotype qualifies as medium-sized. The chain employs TRBV11-2 and TRBJ1-1; D gene uncertain. V dropped 3 bases and J dropped 0 bases, with 11 bases sitting between them. The germline V gene encodes CDR1 SGHAT and CDR2 FQNNGV. The CDR3 consists of 15 residues. Here the CDR3 DNA reads TGTGCCAGCAGCTTTATGGGCAGAATGAACACTGAAGCTTTCTTT. It encodes CASSFMGRMNTEAFF.

Concerning this clonotype itself: A much larger clone differs by one base, so this may be a read error. V and J are TRBV6-5 and TRBJ1-1, with a weak D call TRBD1 (5 bases). The CDR3 length is 15 residues. Germline assignment: CDR1 MNHEY and CDR2 SVGAGI. CDR3 residues: CASAYRQGVNTEASF. DNA of the CDR3: TGTGCCAGCGCTTACAGGCAGGGTGTGAACACTGAAGCTTCCTTT.

About this clonotype: Being one base from a much bigger clone, this may be a read error. The genes are TRBV28 and TRBJ1-6; no reliable D call. Germline lookup yields CDR1 MDHEN and CDR2 SYDVKM. CDR3 length: 13 residues. The CDR3 region is CASFSGVNSPFHF. DNA of the CDR3: TGTGCCAGCTTCTCGGGAGTGAATTCACCCTTCCACTTT.

This clonotype was counted ten times or more. The DNA of the CDR3 is TGCGCCAGCAGCCAAGATAGCCTACAACTAGGCTCCTACGAGCAGTACTTC. Translating it yields CASSQDSLQLGSYEQYF. This sequence joins TRBV4-1 and TRBJ2-7; D might be TRBD2 (5 bases). This CDR3 has 17 amino acids. Germline CDR1 MGHRA, CDR2 YSYEKL. Trimming took 0 bases from V and 0 from J, leaving 15 bases between them.

The chain combines TRBV6-6 with TRBJ1-5; maybe TRBD1 (5 bases). V was shortened by 7 bases and J by 0 bases, with 10 bases between the two germline ends. The CDR3 is 14 residues long. Germline V gene sequence: CDR1 MNHNY, CDR2 SVGAGI (reference sequence). The DNA of the CDR3 is TGTGCCAGCAATAGGGGCGTTAGCAATCAGCCCCAGCATTTT. This gives the protein CASNRGVSNQPQHF.

As regards this clonotype: With a much larger clone just one base away, this may be a read error. The CDR3: CASSTRTGHNTGERFF. The CDR3, as DNA: TGTGCCAGCAGCACCAGGACAGGACATAACACCGGGGAGCGGTTTTTT. The chain couples TRBV7-8 to TRBJ2-2; 7 positions agree with TRBD1. The CDR3 contains 16 residues. CDR1 and CDR2 (germline): SGHVS, FQNEAQ.

This clonotype was seen ten or more times. V is TRBV12-3 or TRBV12-4 and J is TRBJ1-5; no definite D call. CDR3 size: 12 residues. Trimming took 3 bases from V and 4 from J, leaving 4 bases between them. The CDR3 nucleotides are TGTGCCAGCAGTTTGGCTAATCAGCCCCAGCATTTT. Amino acid sequence: CASSLANQPQHF.

This clonotype has at least ten counts. CDR3 bases: TGTGCCAGCAGTGAAGATAGGGGTGAGACCCAGTACTTC. This encodes CASSEDRGETQYF. The chain links TRBV6-1 to TRBJ2-5, with D possibly TRBD1 on 5 matching bases. The CDR3 runs 13 residues. V lost 1 base and J 5 bases, leaving 8 bases between the germline ends. Per the germline V gene, CDR1 is MNHNS and CDR2 is SASEGT.

The gene calls are TRBV2 and TRBJ2-7; TRBD1 is a possible D gene (6 bases). Germline V gene sequence: CDR1 SNHLY, CDR2 FYNNEI. The CDR3 has 13 residues. The V gene lost 4 bases and the J gene lost 4 bases, with 11 bases spanning the gap. DNA for the CDR3: TGTGCCAGCAGTGGGGGGCTCAGATACGAGCAGTACTTC. Its translation: CASSGGLRYEQYF. Combining the CDR3 with reference TRBV2 and TRBJ2-7 gives the whole variable domain EPEVTQTPSHQVTQMGQEVILRCVPISNHLYFYWYRQILGQKVEFLVSFYNNEISEKSEIFDDQFSVERPDGSNFTLKIRSTKLEDSAMYFCASSGGLRYEQYFGPGTRLTVT.

The chain recombines TRBV16 with TRBJ1-2, with D possibly being TRBD1 (6 bases). Germline V CDR1 and CDR2: KGHSY, FQNENV. This CDR3 is built from 13 residues. The V end was cut by 4 bases, the J end by 8 bases, with 14 bases between. This CDR3 is CASSPRHREGYTF. The CDR3 DNA is TGTGCCAGCAGCCCTCGGCACAGGGAGGGCTACACCTTC.

Notes on this clonotype: This may come from a read error, since a much larger clone is one base off. The chain links TRBV29-1 to TRBJ2-7; 10 bases align to TRBD1. CDR1 and CDR2 from the germline V gene are SQVTM and ANQGSEA. This CDR3 region has 15 residues. V lost 6 bases to trimming and J lost 8 bases; unmatched junction nucleotides: 16. CDR3 sequence: CSVGHSPGTGVQQYF. CDR3 nucleotides: TGCAGCGTCGGCCATAGTCCCGGGACAGGGGTCCAGCAGTACTTC.

Notes on this clonotype: This is likely a read error, given that the CDR3 carries no conserved phenylalanine or tryptophan at its end. The DNA is left out, because the CDR3 cannot be placed on it with certainty; the CDR3 is given as TCRdb lists it. The genes are TRBV29-1 and TRBJ2-2; TRBD2, the D gene given by the table, was not confirmed from the DNA. Ends included, the CDR3 has 14 residues. Germline-derived CDR1 and CDR2 are SQVTM and ANQGSEA. CDR3 amino acids: CSVEGTSRTGDLFL.